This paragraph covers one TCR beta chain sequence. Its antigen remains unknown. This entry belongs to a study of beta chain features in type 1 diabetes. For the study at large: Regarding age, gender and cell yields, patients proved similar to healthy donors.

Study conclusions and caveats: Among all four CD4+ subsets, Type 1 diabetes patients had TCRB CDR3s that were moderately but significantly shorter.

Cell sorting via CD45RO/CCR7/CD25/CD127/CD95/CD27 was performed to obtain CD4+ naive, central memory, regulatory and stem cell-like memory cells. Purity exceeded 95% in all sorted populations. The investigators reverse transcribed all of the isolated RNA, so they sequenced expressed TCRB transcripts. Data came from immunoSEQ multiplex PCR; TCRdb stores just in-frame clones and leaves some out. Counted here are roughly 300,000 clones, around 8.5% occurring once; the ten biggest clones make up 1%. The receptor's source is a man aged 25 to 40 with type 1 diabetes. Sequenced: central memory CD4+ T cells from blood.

The CDR3 protein is CASSLSGQGGSPLHF. The CDR3 bases are TGTGCCAGCAGCTTGTCGGGACAGGGAGGTTCACCCCTCCACTTT. The chain uses TRBV7-9 and TRBJ1-6; 9 bases match TRBD1. The V and J ends lost 3 bases and 9 bases, in that order; junction bases with no gene match: 6. Per the germline V gene, CDR1 is SEHNR and CDR2 is FQNEAQ (reference sequence). The CDR3 spans 15 residues.